Reported below is one T cell receptor (beta chain). Its antigen is not identified. The data were taken from a study of T cell responses to AZD1222 COVID-19 vaccine. The study's findings and limits: Among AZD1222 vaccinees, only five to seven were seropositive at baseline. CD4 TCRs linked to vaccination spanned spike, dominating at 160-218 and 743-854.

The protocol was immunoSEQ multiplex PCR, while the TCRdb copy is restricted to in-frame clones and leaves out a portion. The table records about 150,000 clones, 90% of them present only once. The V gene lost 6 bases and the J gene lost 4 bases, with 15 bases spanning the gap. The CDR3 sequence is 14 residues long. The germline V gene encodes CDR1 MDHEN and CDR2 SYDVKM. The sequencing used peripheral blood, collected on day 0 of AZD1222 vaccination. This clonotype was obtained from an adult in good health. The chain combines TRBV28 with TRBJ1-2, with a tentative D call TRBD1 (6 bases). The DNA of the CDR3 is TGTGCCAGCAGGAACACAGGGCAGGCCTATGGCTACACCTTC. Protein product: CASRNTGQAYGYTF.